This T cell receptor (beta chain) came from a study of technical replicates of blood from a few donors. This CDR3 has 17 amino acids. The junction had 9 bases not matched to a gene; V was cut back by 0 bases and J by 4 bases. CDR1 and CDR2 (germline): SGHNT, YYREEE (reference sequence). Clones were read by immunoSEQ multiplex PCR, and TCRdb kept only the in-frame ones, dropping some. This repertoire shows 80,000 or so clones, 95% to 98% found once; its top ten account for 0.22%. This sequence was found in a human donor in good health. Sequencing was done on a sample of T cells isolated from PBMCs. The chain has TRBV5-4 and TRBJ2-1; 8 positions match TRBD2. The CDR3 DNA sequence: TGTGCCAGCAGCTTGGTAGTAGCGGGAACCACATACAATGAGCAGTTCTTC. Protein product: CASSLVVAGTTYNEQFF. Full variable domain (outside the CDR3, taken from reference TRBV5-4 and TRBJ2-1): ETGVTQSPTHLIKTRGQQVTLRCSSQSGHNTVSWYQQALGQGPQFIFQYYREEENGRGNFPPRFSGLQFPNYSSELNVNALELDDSALYLCASSLVVAGTTYNEQFFGPGTRLTVL.